This T cell receptor beta chain stems from a study of shared clonotypes between healthy human individuals. Trimming removed 5 bases at V and 2 bases at J, with 10 bases between. The germline V gene encodes CDR1 SGHVS and CDR2 FQNEAQ. The CDR3 covers 13 residues. TCRdb's copy holds only in-frame clones and misses some; the assay was immunoSEQ multiplex PCR. The data contain under 600,000 clones, 97% of them singletons. The chain links TRBV7-8 to TRBJ2-7; TRBD1 might be the D (5 bases). Sequenced material: naive CD4+ T cells sorted from blood. Subset of the sample: CD45RA+ positively selected. This TCR came from a woman aged 30 to 39 in good health. The chain's CDR3 is CASSQAGTYEQYF. Here the CDR3 DNA reads TGTGCCAGCAGCCAAGCAGGGACCTACGAGCAGTACTTC.